The source of this TCR beta chain is a study of neoadjuvant nivolumab and ipilimumab in lung cancer. Assay used: immunoSEQ multiplex PCR; TCRdb lists only in-frame clones, some missing. The sample holds roughly 34,000 clones, more than 90% seen once. The V gene's germline CDR1 is SQVTM and CDR2 ANQGSEA. The CDR3 covers 15 residues. V lost 3 bases, J lost 4 bases, and 8 bases stayed unmatched. The chain couples TRBV29-1 to TRBJ2-1, with 8 bases identical to TRBD2. Sample: peripheral blood, taken after neoadjuvant nivolumab, alone or with ipilimumab, at or shortly before surgery. This clonotype was sampled from an adult with non-small cell lung cancer. The CDR3 spells CSVDKAGGSYNEQFF. CDR3 bases: TGCAGCGTTGATAAGGCGGGAGGCTCATACAATGAGCAGTTCTTC.